The 18 T cell receptor beta chains below come from one sample, sequenced in a study of shared clonotypes between healthy human individuals. Naivety among CD8 cells was defined by CD45RO negativity and positive CCR7 selection, thereby excluding terminally differentiated effector memory CD45RA+ cells. Here immunoSEQ multiplex PCR was the method, and the copy in TCRdb shows in-frame clones only, minus some. Altogether about 2 million clones are present, roughly 95% being singletons, with the ten largest covering about 1.1%. The sample was naive CD8+ T cells sorted from blood. These receptors were taken from a man younger than 30 in good health.

The chain carries TRBV10-1 and TRBJ1-4; TRBD1 is a possible D gene (5 bases). Germline lookup yields CDR1 WNHNN and CDR2 SYGVQD (reference sequence). Between the trimmed V and J ends, which lost 6 bases and 3 bases, there was a span of 11 bases. CDR3 length: 14 residues. The CDR3 nucleotides read TGCGCCAGCAGCGGGCGGGACTCTAATGAAAAACTGTTTTTT. This translates into CASSGRDSNEKLFF.

The rearrangement uses TRBV11-2 and TRBJ2-1; D might be TRBD1 or TRBD2, each matching 5 bases. This CDR3 is 13 amino acids long. Trimming shortened V by 4 bases and J by 8 bases, and 12 bases separated the two germline ends. The V gene's germline CDR1 is SGHAT and CDR2 FQNNGV. CDR3 in amino acids: CASSWGLGHEQFF. DNA of the CDR3: TGTGCCAGCAGCTGGGGGTTGGGACATGAGCAGTTCTTC.

V is TRBV7-2 and J is TRBJ1-2, with 7 bases matching TRBD1. Per the germline V gene, CDR1 is SGHTA and CDR2 is FQGNSA. The CDR3 totals 15 residues. J gave up 2 bases and V 1 base, and 4 bases lay outside the gene matches. This CDR3 reads CASSLVRGQNYGYTF. In nucleotides, the CDR3 is TGTGCCAGCAGCTTAGTTCGGGGACAGAACTATGGCTACACCTTC.

The chain joins TRBV6-5 to TRBJ1-1; TRBD1 is a possible D gene (5 bases). The V gene lost 2 bases and the J gene lost 12 bases, with 13 bases spanning the gap. The CDR3 contains 12 residues. Germline CDR1 MNHEY, CDR2 SVGAGI. CDR3 coding DNA: TGTGCCAGCAGTTACGTCGGGGGTACAACTTTCTTT. It yields the protein CASSYVGGTTFF.

In its sample, this clone was seen once. This chain connects TRBV27 to TRBJ2-5; D is uncertain. This CDR3 region has 16 residues. Germline CDR1 MNHEY, CDR2 SMNVEV (reference sequence). V lost 5 bases and J 4 bases, leaving 20 bases between the germline ends. Here the CDR3 reads CASSPFSYPSLETQYF. DNA for the CDR3: TGTGCCAGCAGTCCCTTCTCCTACCCGTCACTAGAGACCCAGTACTTC.

V and J are TRBV5-4 and TRBJ1-2, with D possibly TRBD1 on 5 matching bases. CDR3 length: 15 residues. Trimming removed 4 bases at V and 3 bases at J, with 16 bases between. The germline V gene has CDR1 SGHNT and CDR2 YYREEE (reference sequence). As DNA, the CDR3 is TGTGCCAGCAGCCACGGGGGAGGGGCGGACTATGGCTACACCTTC. Translated: CASSHGGGADYGYTF.

The chain joins TRBV4-3 to TRBJ2-3; D call uncertain. V dropped 2 bases and J dropped 2 bases, with 8 bases sitting between them. This CDR3 spans 14 amino acids. CDR1 LGHNA and CDR2 YSLEER come from the germline V gene. The CDR3 loop reads CASSQRITTDTQYF. The CDR3 DNA sequence: TGCGCCAGCAGCCAACGGATCACCACAGATACGCAGTATTTT.

The rearrangement links TRBV5-4 to TRBJ2-2; 10 bases are shared with TRBD1. V gave up 7 bases and J gave up 5 bases; unmatched junction bases: 8. The CDR3 length is 15 residues. Germline V gene sequence: CDR1 SGHNT, CDR2 YYREEE (reference sequence). The CDR3: CASREGQGITGELFF. CDR3 nucleotide sequence: TGTGCCAGCCGGGAGGGACAGGGGATTACCGGGGAGCTGTTTTTT.

The chain couples TRBV6-5 to TRBJ1-1, with 7 nucleotides matching TRBD1. The CDR3 covers 15 residues. Germline CDR1 and CDR2: MNHEY and SVGAGI. V dropped 8 bases and J dropped 6; count of bases not matched to a gene: 15. The CDR3 region is CASAEVGGVNPEAFF. CDR3 nucleotide sequence: TGTGCCAGCGCCGAGGTAGGGGGCGTGAATCCTGAAGCTTTCTTT.

This clone came up once. The CDR3 spells CASSPPREGRIEKLFF. DNA of the CDR3: TGTGCCAGCTCACCCCCCCGCGAGGGGCGCATTGAAAAACTGTTTTTT. The chain recombines TRBV18 with TRBJ1-4; possibly TRBD1 for D (5 bases). CDR1 and CDR2 (germline): KGHSH, LQKENI. The V end was cut by 3 bases, the J end by 7 bases, with 18 bases between. CDR3 size: 16 residues.

The chain has TRBV29-1 and TRBJ2-1; D might be TRBD2 (6 bases). This CDR3 is 14 amino acids long. The ends were cut back, 3 bases at V and 4 bases at J, with 13 bases in the middle. Germline CDR1 is SQVTM and CDR2 is ANQGSEA. CDR3 sequence (DNA): TGCAGCGTTGAGATCGGGGACTTTTACAATGAGCAGTTCTTC. Translating it yields CSVEIGDFYNEQFF.

V gene TRBV4-1 combines with J gene TRBJ2-1; TRBD2 aligns across 8 bases. V shed 4 bases and J 3 bases; nucleotides not matched to a gene: 8. The CDR3 has 16 residues. Germline V gives CDR1 MGHRA, CDR2 YSYEKL. The chain's CDR3 is CASSPVSGTLYNEQFF. The CDR3 DNA reads as TGCGCCAGCAGCCCCGTTAGCGGGACCCTCTACAATGAGCAGTTCTTC.

The rearrangement uses TRBV5-1 and TRBJ2-7; D uncertain. Germline V CDR1 and CDR2: SGHRS, YFSETQ. This CDR3 spans 13 amino acids. The V end was cut by 1 base, the J end by 2 bases, with 7 bases between. As DNA, the CDR3 is TGCGCCAGCAGCTTGCAACCGCCCTACGAGCAGTACTTC. It yields the protein CASSLQPPYEQYF.

The chain recombines TRBV4-3 with TRBJ2-1; 10 bases are a match to TRBD2. V shed 6 bases and J 7 bases; nucleotides not matched to a gene: 6. Per the germline V gene, CDR1 is LGHNA and CDR2 is YSLEER. This CDR3 is 14 amino acids long. The CDR3 loop reads CASRPGLATNEQFF. DNA for the CDR3: TGCGCCAGCAGGCCGGGACTAGCGACTAATGAGCAGTTCTTC.

The chain recombines TRBV10-3 with TRBJ2-7, with 7 bases aligning to TRBD1. V lost 6 bases and J lost 5; bases outside the gene matches: 10. Looked up from germline, CDR1 is ENHRY and CDR2 is SYGVKD. CDR3 length: 14 residues. The CDR3 sequence is CAIRTTGESDEQYF. CDR3 DNA sequence: TGTGCCATCAGGACCACAGGGGAGAGTGACGAGCAGTACTTC.

About this clone: Additional DNA sequences in this sample encode the identical CDR3. The CDR3 DNA follows: TGTGCCAGCAGTCCGGGGGGCACTGAAGCTTTCTTT. This codes for CASSPGGTEAFF. V gene TRBV6-4 combines with J gene TRBJ1-1; D is perhaps TRBD1 (5 bases). The CDR3 sequence is 12 residues long. Germline values: CDR1 MRHNA, CDR2 SNTAGT. Trimming shortened V by 5 bases and J by 4 bases, and 8 bases separated the two germline ends.

The chain is built from TRBV27 and TRBJ2-7; no clear D gene. Germline CDR1 and CDR2: MNHEY and SMNVEV (reference sequence). Trimming cost V 4 bases and J 4 bases, with 20 bases left between them. The CDR3 length is 16 residues. The CDR3 DNA reads as TGTGCCAGCAGTTCCCAATCTGTTCGTTTTAATTACGAGCAGTACTTC. Its translation: CASSSQSVRFNYEQYF.

On this clone: A junction end diverges from the germline sequence, so it may reflect a read error. This chain joins TRBV7-7 and TRBJ2-7, with D possibly being TRBD2 (6 bases). Germline V lookup: CDR1 SSHAT, CDR2 FNYEAQ (reference sequence). This CDR3 contains 13 residues. The CDR3 spells CASSLEGGAEQYF. The CDR3 DNA reads as TGTGCTAGCAGCTTAGAAGGAGGGGCCGAGCAGTACTTC.